This T cell receptor (beta chain) emerged from a study of Graves' ophthalmopathy and Graves' hyperthyroidism. Overall study findings and caveats: Stable hyperthyroidism and ophthalmopathy were told apart by a 13-signature model, which achieved less than 90% sensitivity and 65% to 83% specificity. Blood contained most expanded thyroid clonotypes exceeding 0.001 frequency.

Other autoimmune diseases, uncontrolled infections, pregnancy or lactation ruled patients out of participation. PBMCs had their origin in fresh peripheral blood (roughly 10 ml). Transcripts of RNA were the source for amplifying TCR beta CDR3 regions. Second-round multiplex PCR came after first-round RT-PCR with HTBI primers. TCRdb fed the multiplex PCR reads into MiXCR, producing one record per CDR3 protein. The sample consists of roughly 500,000 distinct CDR3 sequences, around 15% of them appearing once. V dropped 1 base and J dropped 1 base, with 11 bases sitting between them. The V gene's germline CDR1 is MNHNS and CDR2 SASEGT. The CDR3 has 15 amino acids. This clonotype was observed many times. What it recognizes is unknown.

The receptor comes from a woman younger than 45 with Graves' ophthalmopathy. The sequenced sample consisted of blood. V gene TRBV6-1 combines with J gene TRBJ2-7; D is possibly TRBD1 (6 bases). CDR3 amino acids: CASSEVGHLSYEQYF. CDR3 in DNA: TGTGCCAGCAGTGAAGTGGGACACCTTTCCTACGAGCAGTACTTC.